The 25 T cell receptor beta chains given below trace back to one sample, sequenced in a study of T-cell memory formation after mild COVID-19. TCRdb recomputed calls from the 5' RACE reads with MiXCR, one row per CDR3 protein. The repertoire has about 270,000 distinct CDR3 sequences, roughly 18% of them found once; the top ten carry roughly 23%. The specimen sequenced was PBMCs or a T cell subset sorted from them (not recorded which). The receptors here all came from a man aged 18 to 35 who had mild COVID-19 (a few samples of this study predate the infection). Cell type and time point are not known.

This clonotype came up a few times. The V gene is TRBV20-1, the J gene TRBJ1-5; TRBD1 might be the D (6 bases). V lost 1 base and J 5 bases, leaving 18 bases between the germline ends. The germline gives CDR1 DFQATT, CDR2 SNEGSKA (reference sequence). This CDR3 contains 16 residues. Here the CDR3 DNA reads TGCAGTGCTAGAGCTGCGGGGGGCTCCGGCTATCAGCCCCAGCATTTT. Translating gives CSARAAGGSGYQPQHF.

The chain employs TRBV20-1 and TRBJ1-5; D is possibly TRBD1 (5 bases). The CDR3 has 12 residues. The V end lost 4 bases, the J end lost 5 bases, and 9 bases lay between the germline ends. Germline V gives CDR1 DFQATT, CDR2 SNEGSKA (reference sequence). This chain's CDR3 is CSATPGDQPQHF. The CDR3 DNA reads TGCAGTGCTACGCCGGGGGATCAGCCCCAGCATTTT.

This clonotype was picked up many times. The chain links TRBV2 to TRBJ2-2, with TRBD2 matching over 10 bases. The CDR3 sequence is 14 residues long. Germline V gene sequence: CDR1 SNHLY, CDR2 FYNNEI. V shed 6 bases and J 5 bases; nucleotides not matched to a gene: 3. The CDR3 DNA is TGTGCCAGCAGCATACTAGCGGGGACCGGGGAGCTGTTTTTT. Translated, it gives CASSILAGTGELFF.

This clonotype was seen at least ten times. The chain uses TRBV6-6 and TRBJ2-7, with 8 bases fitting TRBD1. Germline V gene data show CDR1 as MNHNY and CDR2 as SVGAGI (reference sequence). The CDR3 consists of 11 residues. Unmatched junction bases numbered 4, after V lost 6 bases and J lost 9 bases. The CDR3 region is CASRQGARQYV. For the CDR3, the DNA is TGTGCCAGCAGGCAGGGGGCTCGGCAGTACGTC.

This clonotype was found a few times. The chain combines TRBV2 with TRBJ1-2; possible D gene TRBD1, 6 bases. The V and J ends lost 6 bases and 4 bases respectively, with 12 bases between them. The germline V gene encodes CDR1 SNHLY and CDR2 FYNNEI. The CDR3 is 13 amino acids. The CDR3 region is CASRDTGFYGYTF. In DNA form, the CDR3 reads TGTGCCAGCAGGGACACAGGGTTCTATGGCTACACCTTC.

This clonotype was counted only a few times. The rearrangement uses TRBV6-6 and TRBJ1-5; D is unclear. The CDR3 contains 15 residues. The germline gives CDR1 MNHNY, CDR2 SVGAGI (reference sequence). Trimming stripped 2 bases from V and 0 bases from J, with 8 bases between. CDR3 DNA: TGTGCCAGCAGTTACATGGGAAATAGCAATCAGCCCCAGCATTTT. It codes for CASSYMGNSNQPQHF.

This clonotype was recorded a few times. The rearrangement links TRBV7-9 to TRBJ2-2, with 8 bases lining up with TRBD1. Per germline, CDR1 SEHNR and CDR2 FQNEAQ (reference sequence). The CDR3 totals 15 residues. Trimming took 4 bases from V and 4 from J; bases not matched to a gene: 5. In DNA form, the CDR3 reads TGTGCCAGCAGCTCAATCAGGGGGCGCACCGGGGAGCTGTTTTTT. It translates to CASSSIRGRTGELFF.

The V and J genes are TRBV5-1 and TRBJ2-5, with D possibly matching TRBD2 (7 bases). The V gene's germline CDR1 is SGHRS and CDR2 YFSETQ. CDR3 length: 16 residues. The V end lost 5 bases, the J end lost 5 bases, and 22 bases lay between the germline ends. The CDR3 here is CASRGGLLARLETQYF. CDR3 bases: TGCGCCAGCAGGGGGGGGCTGCTAGCCCGTTTGGAGACCCAGTACTTC.

The J gene is TRBJ1-1, the V gene TRBV7-3, with D possibly being TRBD1 (5 bases). V was trimmed by 4 bases and J by 3 bases, leaving 9 bases between them. This CDR3 spans 13 amino acids. The germline CDR1 and CDR2 sequences are SGHTA and FQGTGA. The CDR3 here is CASSSAGDTEAFF. The CDR3 DNA sequence: TGTGCCAGCAGCTCAGCGGGGGACACTGAAGCTTTCTTT.

J is TRBJ2-5 and V is TRBV10-3; 7 bases line up with TRBD1. This CDR3 region has 14 residues. Per the germline V gene, CDR1 is ENHRY and CDR2 is SYGVKD. Germline trimming cut 4 bases from V and 5 bases from J; bases unmatched to any gene: 7. The CDR3 DNA reads as TGTGCCATCAGTGTAGACAGGGTCCCGGAGACCCAGTACTTC. Its translation: CAISVDRVPETQYF.

This clonotype was observed a few times. The V gene is TRBV20-1, the J gene TRBJ2-7; D perhaps matches TRBD1 (6 bases). CDR3 length: 16 residues. V was clipped by 0 bases and J by 0 bases, with 15 bases between them. Germline lookup yields CDR1 DFQATT and CDR2 SNEGSKA (reference sequence). The CDR3 coding sequence is TGCAGTGCTAGAGATGCTGGGGGCCCGAACTCCTACGAGCAGTACTTC. It codes for CSARDAGGPNSYEQYF.

The V call is TRBV4-1, the J call TRBJ2-3, with a possible D match to TRBD1 (5 bases). This CDR3 has 16 amino acids. Deletions cut 1 base from V and 5 bases from J, with 16 bases between. CDR1 and CDR2 (germline): MGHRA, YSYEKL. The CDR3 protein is CASSQVISGPEDTQYF. As DNA, the CDR3 is TGCGCCAGCAGCCAAGTTATTTCAGGGCCGGAAGATACGCAGTATTTT.

This clonotype came up a few times. The gene calls are TRBV6-5 and TRBJ2-4; the match to TRBD1 covers 9 bases. The CDR3 is 14 amino acids. CDR1 and CDR2 (germline): MNHEY, SVGAGI. The junction had 7 bases not matched to a gene; V was cut back by 5 bases and J by 8 bases. The CDR3 bases are TGTGCCAGCAGTACAGGGGGCCGCAGAGACATTCAGTACTTC. It yields the protein CASSTGGRRDIQYF.

This chain joins TRBV7-6 and TRBJ2-5, with TRBD2 as a possible D gene (7 bases). Germline V CDR1 and CDR2: SGHVS, FNYEAQ. V was cut by 5 bases and J by 3 bases, with 13 bases left in between. CDR3 size: 14 residues. The CDR3 nucleotides read TGTGCCAGCAGCCCAGGGGCGGGGGAAGAGACCCAGTACTTC. Its translation: CASSPGAGEETQYF.

The chain links TRBV6-4 to TRBJ2-1; D call uncertain. The germline CDR1 and CDR2 sequences are MRHNA and SNTAGT. The CDR3 loop spans 16 amino acids. Trimming cost V 0 bases and J 1 base, with 10 bases left between them. As DNA, the CDR3 is TGTGCCAGCAGTGACTCGCGCGGTACATCCTACAATGAGCAGTTCTTC. Its protein product is CASSDSRGTSYNEQFF.

The V gene is TRBV7-2, the J gene TRBJ2-3, with D possibly being TRBD2 (5 bases). The CDR3 is 14 residues long. The germline gives CDR1 SGHTA, CDR2 FQGNSA. Deletions cut 3 bases from V and 2 bases from J, with 9 bases between. CDR3 bases: TGTGCCAGCAGCTTCCTTAGCGTCACAGATACGCAGTATTTT. It specifies CASSFLSVTDTQYF.

The chain combines TRBV7-9 with TRBJ2-5; 7 bases fit TRBD2. The CDR3 runs to 16 residues. Trimming removed 5 bases from V and 4 bases from J; junction bases left unmatched: 13. Germline V gene data show CDR1 as SEHNR and CDR2 as FQNEAQ (reference sequence). The DNA for the CDR3 is TGTGCCAGCAGCCCCTTTAGCGGGTTGGAGGGAGAGACCCAGTACTTC. It specifies CASSPFSGLEGETQYF.

This rearrangement joins TRBV4-2 to TRBJ2-1, with 10 bases identical to TRBD2. The V segment lost 3 bases and the J segment 0 bases; nucleotides outside the gene matches: 5. Germline CDR1 is LGHNA and CDR2 is YNFKEQ. This CDR3 contains 17 residues. The CDR3 coding sequence is TGTGCCAGCAGCCATCCTAGCGGGGGAAGCTCCTACAATGAGCAGTTCTTC. This codes for CASSHPSGGSSYNEQFF.

There are a few counts of this clonotype. The chain uses TRBV15 and TRBJ2-5; no clear D gene. Germline CDR1 and CDR2: LNHNV and YYDKDF (reference sequence). This CDR3 spans 15 amino acids. The germline V and J ends were trimmed by 1 base and 1 base, with 10 bases remaining between them. This CDR3 is CATSRVAKSQETQYF. The CDR3 DNA sequence: TGTGCCACCAGCAGAGTGGCGAAGTCCCAAGAGACCCAGTACTTC. The full variable domain, rest sourced from reference TRBV15 and TRBJ2-5, is DAMVIQNPRYQVTQFGKPVTLSCSQTLNHNVMYWYQQKSSQAPKLLFHYYDKDFNNEADTPDNFQSRRPNTSFCFLDIRSPGLGDTAMYLCATSRVAKSQETQYFGPGTRLLVL.

The V and J genes are TRBV12-3 or TRBV12-4 and TRBJ1-2; TRBD1 matches at 8 bases. The CDR3 covers 16 residues. Trimming cost V 2 bases and J 3 bases; bases outside gene matches: 8. The CDR3 region is CASSLRPGQGDYGYTF. In DNA, the CDR3 is TGTGCCAGCAGTTTACGTCCTGGACAGGGAGACTATGGCTACACCTTC.

This clonotype has only a few counts. The CDR3 loop reads CASSFLGGFFNTEAFF. In nucleotides, the CDR3 is TGTGCCAGCAGTTTTTTAGGGGGGTTTTTCAACACTGAAGCTTTCTTT. The chain has TRBV6-5 and TRBJ1-1; D perhaps matches TRBD1 (6 bases). The V gene's germline CDR1 is MNHEY and CDR2 SVGAGI. The CDR3 totals 16 residues. Trimming removed 4 bases at V and 2 bases at J, with 17 bases between.

The chain combines TRBV4-1 with TRBJ1-5; D possibly corresponds to TRBD1 (5 bases). This CDR3 has 18 amino acids. Per germline, CDR1 MGHRA and CDR2 YSYEKL. Between the trimmed V and J ends, which lost 4 bases and 0 bases, there was a span of 19 bases. The CDR3 is CASSPDGTNSFSNQPQHF. The CDR3 DNA is TGCGCCAGCAGCCCCGACGGGACTAACTCTTTTAGCAATCAGCCCCAGCATTTT.

The chain couples TRBV4-3 to TRBJ1-2; D is uncertain. The germline CDR1 and CDR2 sequences are LGHNA and YSLEER. The CDR3 covers 16 residues. V lost 0 bases and J lost 4, with 15 bases in between. The CDR3 region has the DNA TGCGCCAGCAGCCAAGATGCCATGGGAAGATCCTATGGCTACACCTTC. The encoded protein is CASSQDAMGRSYGYTF.

This chain uses TRBV12-3 or TRBV12-4 with TRBJ2-2, with D maybe TRBD2 (5 bases). This CDR3 is 14 amino acids long. The V end lost 7 bases, the J end lost 4 bases, and 13 bases lay between the germline ends. CDR3 sequence (DNA): TGTGCCAGCACTAGCTGGCTAACCACCGGGGAGCTGTTTTTT. Protein product: CASTSWLTTGELFF.

This clonotype was detected only a few times. The CDR3 here is CSASPAGLRGEQFF. The CDR3 DNA sequence: TGCAGTGCTAGTCCGGCGGGGTTAAGGGGTGAGCAGTTCTTC. The rearrangement uses TRBV20-1 and TRBJ2-1, with D possibly being TRBD2 (6 bases). This CDR3 has 14 residues. Trimming shortened V by 3 bases and J by 9 bases, and 18 bases separated the two germline ends. Germline lookup yields CDR1 DFQATT and CDR2 SNEGSKA (reference sequence).